The 25 T cell receptor beta chains reported below all come from one sample, sequenced in a study of blood T cell repertoires in COVID-19. The protocol was immunoSEQ multiplex PCR, while the TCRdb copy is restricted to in-frame clones and leaves out a portion. The profile shows about 61,000 clones, 88% of them singletons. The sequencing input was peripheral blood. The receptors derive from a woman between 45 and 60 years old with active or convalescent COVID-19.

The chain employs TRBV27 and TRBJ1-2; TRBD1 aligns across 11 bases. This CDR3 has 14 amino acids. Germline assignment: CDR1 MNHEY and CDR2 SMNVEV (reference sequence). J was trimmed by 4 bases and V by 7 bases; bases with no gene match: 5. As DNA, the CDR3 is TGTGCCAGCAAGACCGGGACAGGGGGCTATGGCTACACCTTC. Its protein is CASKTGTGGYGYTF.

This clone was recorded once. The V and J genes are TRBV5-1 and TRBJ1-2; D possibly corresponds to TRBD1 (6 bases). V was trimmed by 4 bases and J by 4 bases, leaving 14 bases between them. There are 14 residues in the CDR3. From germline, CDR1 is SGHRS and CDR2 YFSETQ. CDR3 protein: CASSPGAEIYGYTF. The CDR3 DNA sequence: TGCGCCAGCAGCCCAGGGGCAGAGATCTATGGCTACACCTTC.

V usage is TRBV6-5 and J usage is TRBJ2-4; TRBD2 might be the D (5 bases). V was shortened by 6 bases and J by 11 bases, with 11 bases between the two germline ends. The CDR3 consists of 11 residues. Germline CDR1 reads MNHEY; CDR2 reads SVGAGI. As DNA, the CDR3 is TGTGCCAGCAGGGAGCGGATGTTTCAGTACTTC. Protein: CASRERMFQYF.

V is TRBV7-3 and J is TRBJ2-3; 12 bases agree with TRBD2. The CDR3 extends over 16 amino acids. CDR1 and CDR2 from the germline V gene are SGHTA and FQGTGA. The ends lost 5 bases at V and 3 bases at J; junction bases unmatched: 6. This CDR3 is CASSVLGLAGTDTQYF. The DNA for the CDR3 is TGTGCCAGCAGCGTACTCGGACTAGCGGGGACAGATACGCAGTATTTT.

The chain carries TRBV11-2 and TRBJ2-7; D gene uncertain. The germline CDR1 and CDR2 sequences are SGHAT and FQNNGV. V was pared by 6 bases and J by 9 bases, with 21 bases between. The CDR3 sequence is 14 residues long. CDR3 bases: TGTGCCAGCAGACCTATCCGGGTCCCCTTCGGGCAGTACTTC. Encoded protein: CASRPIRVPFGQYF.

CDR3 coding DNA: TGTGCCAGCAGCCAAGATGGGGCTCCTTACAATGAGCAGTTCTTC. As protein: CASSQDGAPYNEQFF. The J gene is TRBJ2-1, the V gene TRBV3-1 (or the pseudogene TRBV3-2), with D maybe TRBD1 (5 bases). This CDR3 region has 15 residues. The germline CDR1 and CDR2 sequences are LGHDT and YNNKEL (reference sequence). V was cut by 0 bases and J by 4 bases, with 10 bases left in between.

This chain uses TRBV6-5 with TRBJ2-2; D remains unclear. The CDR3 is 15 amino acids. Germline CDR1 reads MNHEY; CDR2 reads SVGAGI. Trimming cost V 2 bases and J 4 bases, with 11 bases left between them. CDR3: CASSYRASFTGELFF. The CDR3 region has the DNA TGTGCCAGCAGTTACCGAGCAAGTTTCACCGGGGAGCTGTTTTTT.

The genes are TRBV19 and TRBJ2-7; maybe TRBD1 (5 bases). V was shortened by 8 bases and J by 6 bases, with 17 bases between the two germline ends. CDR1 LNHDA and CDR2 SQIVND come from the germline V gene (reference sequence). The CDR3 sequence is 13 residues long. CDR3 nucleotides: TGTGCCAGTGGTCGGCAGGGTCGGGCCGAGCAGTACTTC. Protein product: CASGRQGRAEQYF.

The chain has TRBV5-1 and TRBJ2-7, with 9 bases aligning to TRBD2. V lost 0 bases, J lost 4 bases, and 17 bases stayed unmatched. This CDR3 comprises 19 residues. Looked up from germline, CDR1 is SGHRS and CDR2 is YFSETQ. CDR3 protein: CASSLGGSGSSRTPYEQYF. CDR3 nucleotide sequence: TGCGCCAGCAGCTTGGGTGGTAGCGGGAGTTCTAGGACGCCGTACGAGCAGTACTTC.

In nucleotides, the CDR3 is TGTGCCAGCACCTATCCGGGACTTAATATGGGGGGCTACGAGCAGTACTTC. The encoded protein is CASTYPGLNMGGYEQYF. The rearrangement uses TRBV28 and TRBJ2-7; TRBD2 is a possible D gene (6 bases). CDR1 and CDR2 from the germline V gene are MDHEN and SYDVKM. The CDR3 runs to 17 residues. Trimming cost V 7 bases and J 3 bases, with 25 bases left between them.

The chain combines TRBV27 with TRBJ2-5, with 7 positions matching TRBD1. The CDR3 has 15 amino acids. Germline V gene lookup returns CDR1 MNHEY and CDR2 SMNVEV (reference sequence). J gave up 5 bases and V 4 bases, and 10 bases lay outside the gene matches. The DNA for the CDR3 is TGTGCCAGCAGTTACTCCTCGAACAGGGGTGAGACCCAGTACTTC. Translation: CASSYSSNRGETQYF.

The chain is built from TRBV11-2 and TRBJ2-1, with unresolved D. Germline CDR1 SGHAT, CDR2 FQNNGV. Deletions cut 1 base from V and 9 bases from J, with 16 bases between. The CDR3 contains 15 residues. The CDR3 here is CASSLVRNDGGEQFF. In DNA, the CDR3 is TGTGCCAGCAGCTTAGTTCGAAACGACGGCGGTGAGCAGTTCTTC. Full variable domain (remainder filled in from reference TRBV11-2 and TRBJ2-1): EAGVAQSPRYKIIEKRQSVAFWCNPISGHATLYWYQQILGQGPKLLIQFQNNGVVDDSQLPKDRFSAERLKGVDSTLKIQPAKLEDSAVYLCASSLVRNDGGEQFFGPGTRLTVL.

The rearrangement links TRBV7-9 to TRBJ1-2, with D possibly being TRBD1 (6 bases). The CDR3 spans 14 residues. Germline V lookup: CDR1 SEHNR, CDR2 FQNEAQ (reference sequence). The ends were cut back, 5 bases at V and 2 bases at J, with 12 bases in the middle. The chain's CDR3 is CASSRRGPNYGYTF. CDR3 DNA sequence: TGTGCCAGCAGCCGCAGGGGACCAAACTATGGCTACACCTTC.

The chain carries TRBV19 and TRBJ2-3; D call uncertain. The CDR3 extends over 14 amino acids. The V end was cut by 3 bases, the J end by 6 bases, with 13 bases between. CDR1 is LNHDA and CDR2 is SQIVND in the germline V gene (reference sequence). Here the CDR3 reads CASSIWLERDTQYF. CDR3 bases: TGTGCCAGTAGTATTTGGCTAGAGAGGGATACGCAGTATTTT.

The rearrangement links TRBV3-1 (or the pseudogene TRBV3-2) to TRBJ2-7; TRBD2 might be the D (5 bases). CDR3 length equals 13 residues. From germline, CDR1 is LGHDT and CDR2 YNNKEL (reference sequence). Trimming removed 0 bases from V and 9 bases from J, with 12 bases in between. The CDR3 region has the DNA TGTGCCAGCAGCCAAGATCACCGGGGATGGCAGTACTTC. It translates to CASSQDHRGWQYF.

The J gene is TRBJ2-1, the V gene TRBV9; 11 nucleotides agree with TRBD2. The CDR3 consists of 17 residues. Trimming removed 2 bases from V and 5 bases from J; junction bases left unmatched: 9. Germline V gene data show CDR1 as SGDLS and CDR2 as YYNGEE. This CDR3 reads CASSVLLAGDRDNEQFF. CDR3 nucleotides: TGTGCCAGCAGCGTTCTACTAGCGGGAGATAGGGACAATGAGCAGTTCTTC.

The CDR3 DNA is TGTGCCAGCAGTACTTACAGGGGCGAGGGCAATCAGCCCCAGCATTTT. Translating gives CASSTYRGEGNQPQHF. The V call is TRBV28, the J call TRBJ1-5, with TRBD1 identical over 7 bases. V lost 5 bases and J lost 2; bases outside the gene matches: 9. The CDR3 spans 16 residues. Germline CDR1 reads MDHEN; CDR2 reads SYDVKM.

The chain couples TRBV7-6 to TRBJ1-6; D might be TRBD1 (5 bases). The CDR3 sequence is 15 residues long. Trimming cost V 0 bases and J 7 bases, with 10 bases left between them. Germline-derived CDR1 and CDR2 are SGHVS and FNYEAQ. CDR3 in amino acids: CASSLAGAANSPLHF. In DNA form, the CDR3 reads TGTGCCAGCAGCTTAGCAGGGGCGGCCAATTCACCCCTCCACTTT.

J is TRBJ2-3 and V is TRBV19; D might be TRBD1 (5 bases). This CDR3 is 17 amino acids long. In germline, CDR1 is LNHDA, CDR2 SQIVND (reference sequence). V shed 6 bases and J shed 2 bases, with 21 bases lying between them. This chain's CDR3 is CASSLTLDRGPTDTQYF. In DNA form, the CDR3 reads TGTGCCAGTAGCCTTACCCTCGACAGAGGTCCCACAGATACGCAGTATTTT.

The chain links TRBV10-1 to TRBJ2-3; 9 bases fit TRBD1. The CDR3 sequence is 14 residues long. V lost 8 bases and J lost 2; bases outside the gene matches: 5. CDR1 and CDR2 from the germline V gene are WNHNN and SYGVQD (reference sequence). CDR3 nucleotides: TGCGCCAGCGGACAGGGGCGGACCACAGATACGCAGTATTTT. It translates to CASGQGRTTDTQYF.

The V call is TRBV18, the J call TRBJ2-1; 9 bases are a match to TRBD2. The CDR3 runs to 22 residues. Trimming at V came to 4 bases and at J to 1 base, leaving 23 bases not matched to a gene. Germline V gives CDR1 KGHSH, CDR2 LQKENI. DNA of the CDR3: TGTGCCAGCTCACTAGCCCTGCGAGGGCAGATAGCGGGAGAGGGGTCCTACAATGAGCAGTTCTTC. Translation gives CASSLALRGQIAGEGSYNEQFF.

The chain joins TRBV30 to TRBJ2-3, with unresolved D. This CDR3 contains 12 residues. The V end was cut by 0 bases, the J end by 3 bases, with 4 bases between. Germline V gene lookup returns CDR1 GTSNPN and CDR2 SVGIG (reference sequence). The CDR3 reads CAWSVATDTQYF. CDR3 nucleotides: TGTGCCTGGAGTGTGGCAACAGATACGCAGTATTTT.

The chain recombines TRBV7-2 with TRBJ2-7; 7 positions match TRBD2. The germline gives CDR1 SGHTA, CDR2 FQGNSA. The junction had 4 bases not matched to a gene; V was cut back by 1 base and J by 1 base. The CDR3 length is 15 residues. The CDR3 here is CASSLGEGGSYEQYF. As DNA, the CDR3 is TGTGCCAGCAGCTTAGGAGAGGGAGGGTCCTACGAGCAGTACTTC.

This chain joins TRBV19 and TRBJ2-7, with 7 nucleotides matching TRBD2. J gave up 3 bases and V 3 bases, and 8 bases lay outside the gene matches. CDR3 length: 15 amino acids. Germline V gives CDR1 LNHDA, CDR2 SQIVND (reference sequence). CDR3 residues: CASSIAGSGGYEQYF. The DNA of the CDR3 is TGTGCCAGTAGTATTGCAGGGTCGGGGGGCTACGAGCAGTACTTC.

The count of this clone is one. This chain uses TRBV7-2 with TRBJ2-2; a weak D match, TRBD2 (7 bases). CDR1 SGHTA and CDR2 FQGNSA come from the germline V gene. This CDR3 has 14 residues. The ends were cut back, 5 bases at V and 6 bases at J, with 13 bases in the middle. The DNA for the CDR3 is TGTGCCAGCAGCCCCGGGGGGCCAGCCGGGGAGCTGTTTTTT. Protein: CASSPGGPAGELFF.